A single sample gave rise to the 25 T cell receptor beta chains below, sequenced in a study of T cell responses to AZD1222 COVID-19 vaccine. Assay used: immunoSEQ multiplex PCR; TCRdb lists only in-frame clones, some missing. This table holds roughly 150,000 clones, around 91% found once. This sample comprised peripheral blood, obtained 28 days after the second AZD1222 dose. Receptors were obtained from an adult who received the AZD1222 COVID-19 vaccine.

V gene TRBV19 combines with J gene TRBJ1-3; D ambiguous. This CDR3 region has 13 residues. The V end was cut by 5 bases, the J end by 6 bases, with 11 bases between. Germline V gives CDR1 LNHDA, CDR2 SQIVND (reference sequence). The CDR3 DNA reads as TGTGCCAGTAGTCCGGCCGCCAAAAACACCATATATTTT. As protein: CASSPAAKNTIYF.

The chain carries TRBV27 and TRBJ2-5; 13 bases line up with TRBD2. Germline lookup yields CDR1 MNHEY and CDR2 SMNVEV (reference sequence). After removal of 5 bases from V and 5 bases from J, the junction contained 5 bases not matched to a gene. The CDR3 consists of 15 residues. This CDR3 reads CASSAPTSGRETQYF. CDR3 DNA sequence: TGTGCCAGCAGTGCACCGACTAGCGGGAGGGAGACCCAGTACTTC.

The V and J genes are TRBV3-1 (or the pseudogene TRBV3-2) and TRBJ2-7; 13 bases match TRBD2. The V gene's germline CDR1 is LGHDT and CDR2 YNNKEL (reference sequence). V shed 5 bases, J shed 0 bases, and the junction held 7 bases outside the gene matches. The CDR3 loop spans 17 amino acids. The CDR3 DNA sequence: TGTGCCAGCAGCAGAGGGACTAGCGGGAAGAGCTCCTACGAGCAGTACTTC. Encoded protein: CASSRGTSGKSSYEQYF.

With respect to this clone: The junction shows a germline mismatch at one end, possibly a read error. This chain joins TRBV13 and TRBJ1-3; possible D gene TRBD1, 6 bases. The V gene's germline CDR1 is PRHDT and CDR2 FYEKMQ (reference sequence). The CDR3 runs to 14 residues. This CDR3 reads CASSLGTYGNTIYF. Here the CDR3 DNA reads TGTGCCAGCAGCCTAGGGACATACGGCAACACCATATATTTT.

The count of this clone is one. The V gene is TRBV7-2, the J gene TRBJ1-2; 9 bases align to TRBD1. The CDR3 spans 15 residues. The V segment lost 5 bases and the J segment 6 bases; nucleotides outside the gene matches: 10. Germline V gene sequence: CDR1 SGHTA, CDR2 FQGNSA. CDR3 DNA sequence: TGTGCCAGCAGCCCGTGGACAGGGGATATGGATGGCTACACCTTC. Translation gives CASSPWTGDMDGYTF.

The DNA for the CDR3 is TGTGCCAGCAGCCAAGACACTAGCGGGGGAGGTGAGCAGTTCTTC. Translated: CASSQDTSGGGEQFF. This chain joins TRBV3-1 (or the pseudogene TRBV3-2) and TRBJ2-1; the match to TRBD2 covers 11 bases. The CDR3 covers 15 residues. The trim removed 0 bases at V and 9 bases at J, leaving 4 bases unmatched. In germline, CDR1 is LGHDT, CDR2 YNNKEL (reference sequence).

V usage is TRBV28 and J usage is TRBJ1-1; weak D call: TRBD1 (5 bases). This CDR3 is built from 14 residues. Germline CDR1 and CDR2: MDHEN and SYDVKM. The V gene lost 7 bases and the J gene lost 1 base, with 13 bases spanning the gap. CDR3 protein: CASTRIQGNTEAFF. CDR3 DNA sequence: TGTGCCAGCACTAGGATTCAGGGGAACACTGAAGCTTTCTTT.

The V call is TRBV6-2 or TRBV6-3, the J call TRBJ1-2; D gene unclear. The CDR3 length is 14 residues. V dropped 2 bases and J dropped 5 bases, with 12 bases sitting between them. From germline, CDR1 is MNHEY and CDR2 SVGEGT. This chain's CDR3 is CASSYNSLLYGYTF. The CDR3 DNA reads as TGTGCCAGCAGTTACAACAGTTTACTTTATGGCTACACCTTC.

This chain uses TRBV7-9 with TRBJ1-3; unclear D gene. V lost 4 bases, J lost 0 bases, and 10 bases lay in between. The CDR3 totals 15 residues. The germline V gene has CDR1 SEHNR and CDR2 FQNEAQ (reference sequence). The CDR3 here is CASSSRHSSGNTIYF. CDR3 nucleotides: TGTGCCAGCAGCTCTCGACATAGCTCTGGAAACACCATATATTTT.

The CDR3: CASLTQGGNTIYF. DNA for the CDR3: TGTGCCAGCCTAACGCAAGGTGGAAACACCATATATTTT. The V call is TRBV7-8, the J call TRBJ1-3; D is unresolved. Germline CDR1 reads SGHVS; CDR2 reads FQNEAQ. Trimming took 8 bases from V and 3 from J, leaving 11 bases between them. The CDR3 runs 13 residues.

V and J are TRBV6-5 and TRBJ1-2; possibly TRBD1 for D (5 bases). This CDR3 comprises 15 residues. With 4 bases removed from V and 2 bases from J, the gap between germline ends came to 14 bases. Germline assignment: CDR1 MNHEY and CDR2 SVGAGI. CDR3 region: CASSLSGTYNYGYTF. The DNA of the CDR3 is TGTGCCAGCAGTTTATCCGGGACGTACAACTATGGCTACACCTTC.

The chain is built from TRBV30 and TRBJ1-5, with D possibly being TRBD1 (6 bases). Germline V gene data show CDR1 as GTSNPN and CDR2 as SVGIG (reference sequence). This CDR3 region has 18 residues. V lost 3 bases and J 0 bases, leaving 21 bases between the germline ends. This CDR3 reads CAWSAEGGEILSNQPQHF. CDR3 DNA sequence: TGTGCCTGGAGCGCCGAGGGGGGGGAAATACTTAGCAATCAGCCCCAGCATTTT.

This clone was recorded only once. V usage is TRBV30 and J usage is TRBJ1-2; D might be TRBD1 (5 bases). CDR1 and CDR2 from the germline V gene are GTSNPN and SVGIG (reference sequence). The V end lost 3 bases, the J end lost 6 bases, and 14 bases lay between the germline ends. The CDR3 has 13 amino acids. The DNA for the CDR3 is TGTGCCTGGAGCCCCCGGGGGTGGGATGGCTACACCTTC. The encoded protein is CAWSPRGWDGYTF.

The J gene is TRBJ1-5, the V gene TRBV18; no clear D gene. The germline CDR1 and CDR2 sequences are KGHSH and LQKENI. V was trimmed by 6 bases and J by 1 base, leaving 16 bases between them. The CDR3 consists of 16 residues. The DNA of the CDR3 is TGTGCCAGCTCCCTAGGCGCAGCCGGCAGCAATCAGCCCCAGCATTTT. Translated: CASSLGAAGSNQPQHF.

The chain is built from TRBV29-1 and TRBJ1-2; D might be TRBD1 (6 bases). The CDR3 length is 14 residues. The V end was cut by 5 bases, the J end by 2 bases, with 15 bases between. Germline loops: CDR1 SQVTM, CDR2 ANQGSEA. This chain's CDR3 is CSVHGGSTNYGYTF. In nucleotides, the CDR3 is TGCAGCGTTCACGGGGGCAGTACAAACTATGGCTACACCTTC. The full variable domain, with the rest looked up from reference TRBV29-1 and TRBJ1-2, is SAVISQKPSRDICQRGTSLTIQCQVDSQVTMMFWYRQQPGQSLTLIATANQGSEATYESGFVIDKFPISRPNLTFSTLTVSNMSPEDSSIYLCSVHGGSTNYGYTFGSGTRLTVV.

The table lists this clone with a count of one. The chain is built from TRBV11-3 and TRBJ2-1; tentative D call: TRBD2 (5 bases). The CDR3 is 14 amino acids. The V and J ends lost 5 bases and 10 bases respectively, with 18 bases between them. CDR1 is SGHNT and CDR2 is YENEEA in the germline V gene. CDR3: CASSPGDWVFEQFF. In DNA, the CDR3 is TGTGCCAGCAGCCCCGGGGATTGGGTCTTCGAGCAGTTCTTC.

This chain connects TRBV6-5 to TRBJ1-6, with D perhaps matching TRBD1 (6 bases). Germline V gene data show CDR1 as MNHEY and CDR2 as SVGAGI. This CDR3 comprises 14 residues. Trimming took 10 bases from V and 0 from J, leaving 10 bases between them. CDR3 region: CAIRGSSYNSPLHF. CDR3 DNA: TGTGCCATCAGGGGCAGCTCCTATAATTCACCCCTCCACTTT.

CDR3 protein: CASVRGAEETQYF. In DNA, the CDR3 is TGTGCCAGCGTTAGGGGAGCTGAAGAGACCCAGTACTTC. V and J are TRBV12-3 or TRBV12-4 and TRBJ2-5; D could derive from TRBD1 or TRBD2 (5 bases each). Trimming took off 8 bases at V and 3 bases at J, with 13 bases between the two ends. The CDR3 has 13 residues.

The V gene is TRBV5-1, the J gene TRBJ1-1, with D possibly matching TRBD1 (6 bases). Germline CDR1 is SGHRS and CDR2 is YFSETQ. The CDR3 is 12 amino acids. V was trimmed by 5 bases and J by 10 bases, leaving 15 bases between them. As DNA, the CDR3 is TGCGCCAGCAGAAGTCGGGGGGCTACAGCTTTCTTT. Translating gives CASRSRGATAFF.

This chain connects TRBV4-1 to TRBJ2-1; 13 nucleotides agree with TRBD2. CDR1 is MGHRA and CDR2 is YSYEKL in the germline V gene. The CDR3 length is 17 residues. The V and J ends lost 1 base and 6 bases, in that order; junction bases with no gene match: 6. For the CDR3, the DNA is TGCGCCAGCAGCCAAGCCTGGACTAGCGGGAGTAGCAATGAGCAGTTCTTC. Its translation: CASSQAWTSGSSNEQFF.

The chain employs TRBV6-6 and TRBJ1-2, with TRBD1 matching 11 bases. Germline lookup yields CDR1 MNHNY and CDR2 SVGAGI (reference sequence). The V gene end was trimmed by 5 bases and the J gene end by 4 bases; junction bases not matched to a gene: 15. This CDR3 region has 18 residues. The CDR3 DNA follows: TGTGCCAGCAGTCACCCGGGACAGGGGGAAACAGTAAGCTATGGCTACACCTTC. It translates to CASSHPGQGETVSYGYTF.

This clone was seen only once. V usage is TRBV5-1 and J usage is TRBJ1-4, with D hard to call. The germline V and J ends were trimmed by 3 bases and 6 bases, with 12 bases remaining between them. Germline CDR1 and CDR2: SGHRS and YFSETQ. The length of the CDR3 is 14 residues. CDR3 DNA sequence: TGCGCCAGCAGCTCTGTTGGTCCTGATGAAAAACTGTTTTTT. It specifies CASSSVGPDEKLFF.

V is TRBV10-2 and J is TRBJ2-7; D gene ambiguous. The V end lost 7 bases, the J end lost 1 base, and 11 bases lay between the germline ends. CDR1 WSHSY and CDR2 SAAADI come from the germline V gene. The CDR3 runs 13 residues. The CDR3 loop reads CASTVRVSYEQYF. CDR3 in DNA: TGCGCCAGCACCGTCCGGGTTTCCTACGAGCAGTACTTC.

This chain links TRBV11-2 with TRBJ2-7, with D unclear. The CDR3 totals 12 residues. Germline lookup yields CDR1 SGHAT and CDR2 FQNNGV. Trimming removed 0 bases from V and 7 bases from J, with 7 bases in between. The CDR3: CASSLDPAEQYF. CDR3 nucleotides: TGTGCCAGCAGCTTAGACCCTGCGGAGCAGTACTTC. The full variable domain, its missing parts supplied by reference TRBV11-2 and TRBJ2-7, is EAGVAQSPRYKIIEKRQSVAFWCNPISGHATLYWYQQILGQGPKLLIQFQNNGVVDDSQLPKDRFSAERLKGVDSTLKIQPAKLEDSAVYLCASSLDPAEQYFGPGTRLTVT.

The chain joins TRBV27 to TRBJ1-2; 7 positions agree with TRBD1. Germline CDR1 is MNHEY and CDR2 is SMNVEV (reference sequence). V gave up 7 bases and J gave up 3 bases; unmatched junction bases: 5. The CDR3 is 13 amino acids. CDR3: CASTGGQDYGYTF. The CDR3 nucleotides are TGTGCCAGCACTGGCGGACAGGACTATGGCTACACCTTC.